One sample yielded the 30 T cell receptor delta chains listed below, sequenced in a study of γδ T cells in repeated Plasmodium falciparum infection. TCRdb re-processed the multiplex PCR reads via CATT. The profile shows 90,000 to 95,000 delta-chain clones, more than 0.85% of them singletons. Vgamma9/Vdelta2+ and Vdelta2-negative gammadelta T cells were flow-sorted from PBMC for bulk sequencing. Input material: gamma-delta T cells from blood. The receptors derive from a pool of human donors (malaria-infected and uninfected, not separated).

As for this clone: Other nucleotide sequences in the sample specify the same CDR3. The V gene is TRDV1, the J gene TRDJ1, with 9 bases identical to TRDD3. The CDR3 loop spans 18 amino acids. V lost 0 bases to trimming and J lost 8 bases; unmatched junction nucleotides: 16. The germline V gene has CDR1 TSWWSYY and CDR2 QGS. The CDR3 here is CALGELFFVPGGSDKLIF. The CDR3 coding sequence is TGTGCTCTTGGGGAACTTTTTTTCGTCCCTGGGGGATCAGACAAACTCATCTTT.

A word on this clone: The TCRdb record carries a much larger clone's protein, which differs from this DNA's translation at residue 22; a read error is the likely cause, and the protein listed here is the DNA translation. The V and J genes are TRDV1 and TRDJ1, with 11 nucleotides matching TRDD3. The CDR3 is made up of 24 amino acids. Per germline, CDR1 TSWWSYY and CDR2 QGS. The CDR3 is CALGVCSYATRNWGITGFTDKHIF. CDR3 in DNA: TGTGCTCTTGGGGTTTGTTCCTACGCTACGAGAAACTGGGGGATAACAGGATTCACCGATAAACACATCTTT.

In this sample, this clone turned up a few times. TCRdb's entry gives the protein of a much larger clone, which mismatches this DNA's translation at residue 11, likely from a read error; the protein reported here is translated from the DNA. This chain connects TRDV1 to TRDJ1; 8 bases match TRDD3. TCRdb does not report a J gene; here it was assigned by matching the DNA to germline references. Trimming at V came to 0 bases and at J to 0 bases, leaving 33 bases not matched to a gene. Per the germline V gene, CDR1 is TSWWSYY and CDR2 is QGS. The CDR3 runs to 26 residues. The CDR3 sequence is CALGELFGGPALTAYWGLPYTDKLIF. The CDR3, as DNA: TGTGCTCTTGGGGAACTGTTCGGGGGGCCAGCCTTGACTGCGTACTGGGGGTTACCTTACACCGATAAACTCATCTTT.

Only a few counts were recorded for this clone. TCRdb's listed protein matches a much larger clone and diverges from this DNA's translation at residue 16, likely through a read error; the protein shown comes from the DNA. The V gene is TRDV1, the J gene TRDJ1; the D gene is possibly TRDD3 (5 bases). TCRdb supplies no J gene; here it was assigned by aligning the nucleotide sequence to germline. V was clipped by 3 bases and J by 7 bases, with 33 bases between them. The CDR3 is 20 residues long. CDR1 is TSWWSYY, CDR2 QGS, per germline. For the CDR3, the DNA is TGTGCTCTTGGGGATCGGCATAGCGTCCGAGGGAAGGTGGGGAGAGGTAAACTCATCTTT. Translated, it gives CALGDRHSVRGKVGRGKLIF.

To note about this clone: A single base is all that separates this from a far larger clone, so a read error is likely. At the DNA level, this CDR3 is encoded by other sequences in the same sample as well. CDR3 region: CALGDLCGGYKGHTDKLIF. The CDR3 DNA is TGTGCTCTTGGGGACCTTTGTGGGGGATACAAGGGGCATACCGATAAGCTCATCTTT. The V segment is TRDV1, and no J call was made; the D call of TRDD3 is as the table states it, not checked on the DNA. The germline V gene encodes CDR1 TSWWSYY and CDR2 QGS. The CDR3 loop spans 19 amino acids.

Remarks on this clone: This likely stems from a read error, as it lies one base from a far larger clone. The V gene is TRDV1, the J gene TRDJ1; 7 bases agree with TRDD3. The J gene, missing from TCRdb, was assigned here through DNA to germline matching. The germline gives CDR1 TSWWSYY, CDR2 QGS. CDR3 length: 22 residues. The CDR3 loop is CALGGTFSHWYWGPKDTDKLIF. In DNA, the CDR3 is TGTGCTCTTGGGGGGACTTTCTCCCATTGGTACTGGGGACCCAAGGACACGGATAAACTCATCTTT.

A word on this clone: A far larger clone is one base from this, pointing to a likely read error. J is TRDJ1 and V is TRDV1; 10 positions match TRDD3. Germline matching of the DNA provided the J gene here, since TCRdb leaves it blank. Per the germline V gene, CDR1 is TSWWSYY and CDR2 is QGS. This CDR3 has 24 amino acids. With V trimmed by 3 bases and J by 4 bases, 32 bases remained unmatched. The CDR3 here is CALGEFRLRFGVLGDKGRGDKLIF. The CDR3 nucleotides read TGTGCTCTTGGGGAGTTCCGACTACGGTTTGGAGTGCTGGGGGATAAAGGTCGGGGCGATAAACTCATCTTT.

This clone was seen at least ten times. The CDR3 region has the DNA TGTGCTCTTGGGAACAAAAGAGGGCTACTGGGGGATTTAAACACCGATAAACTCATCTTT. It encodes CALGNKRGLLGDLNTDKLIF. The chain links TRDV1 to TRDJ1; TRDD3 matches 10 bases. The CDR3 sequence is 20 residues long. After removal of 5 bases from V and 0 bases from J, the junction contained 18 bases not matched to a gene. From germline, CDR1 is TSWWSYY and CDR2 QGS.

This clone was seen a few times. TCRdb's protein, taken from a much larger clone, differs from this DNA's translation at residue 18, likely owing to a read error; the protein displayed comes from the DNA. No J gene was named, though the V gene is TRDV2; the table assigns TRDD3, which was not confirmed against the DNA. This CDR3 contains 19 residues. In germline, CDR1 is GEAIGNYY, CDR2 EKD. This CDR3 reads CACDTLPLLGDNDTDKLTF. The CDR3 DNA is TGTGCCTGTGACACCCTCCCGTTACTGGGGGATAATGACACCGATAAACTCACCTTT.

To note about this clone: The protein recorded in TCRdb matches a much larger clone and deviates from this DNA's translation at residue 3, suggesting a read error; the protein here is obtained by translating the DNA. V and J are TRDV1 and TRDJ2; 11 bases are a match to TRDD3. The J gene is not listed in TCRdb, so it was assigned here from a DNA match to germline. Germline V gives CDR1 TSWWSYY, CDR2 QGS. This CDR3 is 16 amino acids long. CDR3 nucleotide sequence: TGTGCTCCTGAACCCCTGGGGGATACCGGAGCAGCACGACTCTTCTTT. Residues: CAPEPLGDTGAARLFF.

A remark on this clone: A single base is all that separates this from a far larger clone, so a read error is likely. Other nucleotide sequences from this sample produce the same CDR3. V usage is TRDV1 and J usage is TRDJ3; 9 positions agree with TRDD3. Here the J gene was assigned by germline matching of the DNA, as TCRdb has none. The CDR3 is 22 amino acids. From germline, CDR1 is TSWWSYY and CDR2 QGS. The CDR3 nucleotides are TGTGCTCTCGGGGAACTCCCCCCAAAAGGGGATACGCTCTCCTGGGACACCCGACAGATGTTTTTC. Amino acids: CALGELPPKGDTLSWDTRQMFF.

At least ten counts were recorded for this clone. TCRdb lists the protein of a much larger clone for this DNA, which differs at residue 6, so this is likely a read error; the protein given here is translated from the DNA itself. The chain joins TRDV3 to TRDJ1; D call uncertain. V was shortened by 2 bases and J by 2 bases, with 21 bases between the two germline ends. The CDR3 extends over 16 amino acids. Germline loops: CDR1 TVYSNPD, CDR2 GDNSRS (reference sequence). The CDR3 bases are TGTGCCTTTCGTCTAGTAGGCTGGCAACTTACCGATAAACTCATCTTT. Protein: CAFRLVGWQLTDKLIF.

A remark on this clone: A single base is all that separates this from a far larger clone, so a read error is likely. The same CDR3 can be traced to other DNA sequences in this sample. The chain employs TRDV1 and TRDJ1, with D possibly being TRDD3 (5 bases). This CDR3 has 18 amino acids. Between the trimmed V and J ends, which lost 0 bases and 1 base, there was a span of 18 bases. In germline, CDR1 is TSWWSYY, CDR2 QGS. CDR3 in DNA: TGTGCTCTTGGGGAACTAGCTATCCCCCGGGGGCCCACCGATAAACTCATCTTT. It translates to CALGELAIPRGPTDKLIF.

This clone was detected a few times. The protein TCRdb gives is from a much larger clone and does not agree with this DNA's translation at residue 10, likely a read error; the protein shown here comes from the DNA. The chain couples TRDV2 to TRDJ1, with 7 bases that match TRDD3. In germline, CDR1 is GEAIGNYY, CDR2 EKD. The CDR3 runs 18 residues. Trimming at V came to 3 bases and at J to 2 bases, leaving 17 bases not matched to a gene. DNA for the CDR3: TGTGCCTGTGACCCAAGGTTGGGATACACGCGTTTTACCGATAAACTCATCTTT. This encodes CACDPRLGYTRFTDKLIF.

This clone was counted a few times. This DNA's translation differs at residue 12 from TCRdb's protein, which comes from a much larger clone; a read error is likely, and the protein shown is translated from the DNA. The V and J genes are TRDV2 and TRDJ1; 10 nucleotides line up with TRDD3. The J gene is absent in TCRdb and was assigned here via DNA matching to germline. V dropped 3 bases and J dropped 4; count of bases not matched to a gene: 13. The CDR3 is made up of 17 amino acids. Per germline, CDR1 GEAIGNYY and CDR2 EKD. CDR3 protein: CACDPGEEWGIHDKLIF. CDR3 coding DNA: TGTGCCTGTGACCCCGGCGAAGAATGGGGGATACACGATAAACTCATCTTT.

Comments on this clone: The TCRdb protein, from a much larger clone, departs from this DNA's translation at residue 15, likely by read error; the protein shown derives from the DNA. The chain combines TRDV1 with TRDJ1; D is possibly TRDD2 (6 bases). The CDR3 runs 25 residues. From germline, CDR1 is TSWWSYY and CDR2 QGS. Trimming cost V 4 bases and J 0 bases, with 42 bases left between them. The CDR3 is CALGGPPLFPNTPVQGAEHTDKLIF. The CDR3 nucleotides read TGTGCTCTTGGGGGGCCTCCCCTCTTTCCTAACACACCTGTACAGGGGGCCGAGCACACCGATAAACTCATCTTT.

This clone is medium-sized (0.01 to 0.1%). Distinct nucleotide sequences in the sample also encode this CDR3. V and J are TRDV2 and TRDJ1; D uncertain. The CDR3 is made up of 16 amino acids. With 3 bases removed from V and 0 bases from J, the gap between germline ends came to 16 bases. CDR1 is GEAIGNYY and CDR2 is EKD in the germline V gene. The CDR3 sequence: CACDALYTLYTDKLIF. Written as DNA, the CDR3 is TGTGCCTGTGACGCTCTATATACCTTGTACACCGATAAACTCATCTTT.

For this clone: The protein given by TCRdb reflects a much larger clone and differs at residue 9 from this DNA's translation, likely from a read error; the protein shown is the DNA's translation. The chain is built from TRDV2 and TRDJ1; TRDD3 is a possible D gene (5 bases). TCRdb lists no J gene, so it was determined here by aligning the DNA to germline. V was trimmed by 6 bases and J by 0 bases, leaving 19 bases between them. The CDR3 consists of 16 residues. Looked up from germline, CDR1 is GEAIGNYY and CDR2 is EKD. Here the CDR3 DNA reads TGTGCCTGTCGCGATGCGGTGAGGGATTACACCGATAAACTCATCTTT. Translating it yields CACRDAVRDYTDKLIF.

This clone was detected a few times. The TCRdb protein, from a much larger clone, departs from this DNA's translation at residue 18, likely by read error; the protein shown derives from the DNA. The J gene is uncalled and the V gene is TRDV1; the table calls TRDD3, which could not be checked here. CDR3 length: 19 residues. Looked up from germline, CDR1 is TSWWSYY and CDR2 is QGS. The CDR3 DNA is TGTGCTCTTGGGGAAGCTCGGCGGGGATGGGGGGCGGCACCCGATAAACTCACCTTT. Its protein is CALGEARRGWGAAPDKLTF.

Points on this clone: It is likely a read error: a sequence one base away is far more abundant. The same CDR3 can be traced to other DNA sequences in this sample. The chain carries TRDV2 and TRDJ1; D remains ambiguous. The J gene was missing in TCRdb and was found by matching the end of the DNA to germline. The germline gives CDR1 GEAIGNYY, CDR2 EKD. There are 14 residues in the CDR3. The CDR3 nucleotides read TGCGCCTGTGACCCTAAAACGGGGACCGATAAACTCATCTTT. It specifies CACDPKTGTDKLIF.

Details on this clone: A far larger clone is just one base off, so this is likely a read error. The chain is built from TRDV1 and TRDJ1, with 9 bases fitting TRDD3. TCRdb offers no J gene call, so here the DNA was matched to germline to obtain one. Germline values: CDR1 TSWWSYY, CDR2 QGS. Losses at the gene ends were 9 bases for V and 3 bases for J; bases not matched to a gene: 23. The CDR3 runs 19 residues. In nucleotides, the CDR3 is TGTGCTCTCGGGACTTTTTTTCCTATGGGGATACGCAGCCCCGATAAACTCATCTTT. Residues: CALGTFFPMGIRSPDKLIF.

Regarding this clone: TCRdb shows a much larger clone's protein in place of this DNA's translation, and the two differ at residue 10, likely through a read error; the protein shown is translated from the DNA. The V and J genes are TRDV1 and TRDJ1, with 11 positions matching TRDD3. No J gene is reported in TCRdb; it was inferred here by comparing the DNA with germline. CDR1 and CDR2 (germline): TSWWSYY, QGS. The CDR3 sequence is 26 residues long. The V segment lost 0 bases and the J segment 1 base; nucleotides outside the gene matches: 31. CDR3 bases: TGTGCTCTTGGGGAACTGGTCCCAATCCCTCCCTTACTGGGGGATAATGAGGGTGCGGGCACCGATAAACTCATCTTT. Translation: CALGELVPIPPLLGDNEGAGTDKLIF.

This clone was observed many times. The TCRdb protein comes from a much larger clone and disagrees with this DNA's translation at residue 4, likely due to a read error; the protein given here is derived from the DNA. The chain combines TRDV2 with TRDJ2; 11 nucleotides align to TRDD3. V trimming: 5 bases; J trimming: 1 base; junction bases outside the gene matches: 20. This CDR3 spans 21 amino acids. Germline V gives CDR1 GEAIGNYY, CDR2 EKD. CDR3: CACGTLGGGYAVNDLTAQLFF. The DNA of the CDR3 is TGTGCCTGTGGCACGTTAGGTGGGGGATACGCGGTTAACGATTTGACAGCACAACTCTTCTTT.

With regard to this clone: TCRdb's listed protein matches a much larger clone and diverges from this DNA's translation at residue 12, likely through a read error; the protein shown comes from the DNA. The V and J genes are TRDV2 and TRDJ1; 13 nucleotides match TRDD3. No J gene was available from TCRdb, and it was assigned here by a germline match of the DNA. V lost 1 base to trimming and J lost 4 bases; unmatched junction nucleotides: 11. CDR1 GEAIGNYY and CDR2 EKD come from the germline V gene. This CDR3 region has 18 residues. This chain's CDR3 is CACDTLLGDTRHGDKLIF. The CDR3, as DNA: TGTGCCTGTGACACTTTACTGGGGGATACGCGACATGGCGATAAACTCATCTTT.

Remarks on this clone: The translation of this DNA and the TCRdb protein of a much larger clone differ at residue 5, probably owing to a read error; the protein shown here is translated from the DNA. V gene TRDV1 combines with J gene TRDJ1; D remains unclear. TCRdb leaves out the J gene; it was filled in here by matching the DNA to germline. This CDR3 contains 16 residues. CDR1 is TSWWSYY, CDR2 QGS, per germline. V gave up 5 bases and J gave up 0 bases, with 16 bases separating them. Here the CDR3 reads CALGIAPTQYTDKLIF. CDR3 nucleotide sequence: TGTGCTCTTGGGATCGCTCCCACCCAGTACACCGATAAACTCATCTTT.

This clone was counted a few times. The TCRdb protein comes from a much larger clone and disagrees with this DNA's translation at residue 7, likely due to a read error; the protein given here is derived from the DNA. The V and J genes are TRDV1 and TRDJ1, with 7 bases identical to TRDD3. Trimming removed 4 bases from V and 0 bases from J; junction bases left unmatched: 20. This CDR3 region has 20 residues. The germline gives CDR1 TSWWSYY, CDR2 QGS. CDR3 protein: CALGGPAPELGEEYTDKLIF. CDR3 in DNA: TGTGCTCTTGGGGGGCCTGCTCCTGAGTTGGGGGAGGAATACACCGATAAACTCATCTTT.

On this clone itself: The protein in TCRdb stems from a much larger clone and differs at residue 11 from this DNA's translation, likely a read error; here the protein is translated from the DNA. The chain recombines TRDV1 with TRDJ1, with a weak D call TRDD3 (5 bases). No J segment appears in TCRdb, so it was assigned here by matching the sequence to germline. The CDR3 consists of 15 residues. V lost 7 bases and J 6 bases, leaving 21 bases between the germline ends. Germline lookup yields CDR1 TSWWSYY and CDR2 QGS. CDR3 in amino acids: CALDGYWKFTNKLIF. The CDR3 coding sequence is TGTGCTCTTGACGGGTACTGGAAGTTTACCAATAAACTCATCTTT.

A word on this clone: TCRdb's listed protein matches a much larger clone and diverges from this DNA's translation at residue 9, likely through a read error; the protein shown comes from the DNA. V and J are TRDV1 and TRDJ1; D is possibly TRDD3 (6 bases). TCRdb records no J gene; here it was assigned by comparing the DNA to germline. The CDR3 is 18 residues long. In germline, CDR1 is TSWWSYY, CDR2 QGS. The ends were cut back, 0 bases at V and 4 bases at J, with 21 bases in the middle. The CDR3 bases are TGTGCTCTTGGGGAACTAGTACCGGAGATACGCCCAATCGATAAACTCATCTTT. Its protein is CALGELVPEIRPIDKLIF.

The sample holds many counts of this clone. This DNA's translation and the protein TCRdb lists, from a much larger clone, do not match at residue 6, likely due to a read error; the protein shown is translated from the DNA. This chain connects TRDV2 to TRDJ1, with D possibly being TRDD3 (5 bases). The J gene comes from matching the DNA to germline here; TCRdb lacks it. Germline V lookup: CDR1 GEAIGNYY, CDR2 EKD. The ends were cut back, 3 bases at V and 0 bases at J, with 22 bases in the middle. This CDR3 is built from 18 residues. CDR3 bases: TGTGCCTGTGACGCAGCTTTAGGTGTGGGATCGAACACCGATAAACTCATCTTT. It codes for CACDAALGVGSNTDKLIF.

This clone has more than one count but fewer than ten. TCRdb's protein for this DNA is that of a much larger clone and differs from the translation at residue 9, likely a read error; the protein shown is the DNA translation. The rearrangement uses TRDV2 and TRDJ2, with D possibly TRDD3 on 5 matching bases. The J gene comes from matching the DNA to germline here; TCRdb lacks it. Between the trimmed V and J ends, which lost 1 base and 4 bases, there was a span of 21 bases. CDR3 length: 18 residues. Germline V gene data show CDR1 as GEAIGNYY and CDR2 as EKD. CDR3 sequence reads: CACDTLEGGGHSTAQLFF. The DNA for the CDR3 is TGTGCCTGTGACACTCTTGAGGGGGGCGGTCACTCGACAGCACAACTCTTCTTT.